What follows are 26 T cell receptor beta chains derived from one specimen sequenced in a study of long-term antiretroviral therapy in people with HIV. immunoSEQ v3.0 was run at survey level. The protocol was immunoSEQ multiplex PCR, while the TCRdb copy is restricted to in-frame clones and leaves out a portion. The table includes about 22,000 clones, about 80% detected once. The starting material was unsorted PBMCs, obtained 0.5 years before starting antiretroviral therapy. The receptors come from a man in his forties with HIV.

J is TRBJ2-3 and V is TRBV7-2; TRBD2 agrees at 9 bases. The CDR3 has 18 amino acids. J lost 2 bases, V lost 5 bases, and 14 bases had no gene match. Germline values: CDR1 SGHTA, CDR2 FQGNSA. The CDR3 loop is CASSQTSSGGGATDTQYF. The CDR3 nucleotides are TGTGCCAGCAGCCAAACTTCGTCCGGCGGGGGGGCCACAGATACGCAGTATTTT.

The chain employs TRBV7-3 and TRBJ2-2, with a tentative D call TRBD2 (6 bases). V shed 2 bases and J shed 0 bases, with 10 bases lying between them. Germline V gene sequence: CDR1 SGHTA, CDR2 FQGTGA. The CDR3 contains 16 residues. The CDR3 DNA reads TGTGCCAGCAGCTTATTGGGGGGATCGAACACCGGGGAGCTGTTTTTT. The encoded protein is CASSLLGGSNTGELFF.

The V call is TRBV7-8, the J call TRBJ2-1, with 9 bases fitting TRBD1. Trimming removed 6 bases from V and 6 bases from J; junction bases left unmatched: 18. CDR3 size: 18 residues. From germline, CDR1 is SGHVS and CDR2 FQNEAQ. The chain's CDR3 is CASRPLRGQGSSINEQFF. Here the CDR3 DNA reads TGTGCCAGCAGACCCTTGAGGGGACAGGGAAGTTCTATCAATGAGCAGTTCTTC.

The chain combines TRBV11-2 with TRBJ2-1; D might be TRBD2 (5 bases). V shed 1 base and J shed 8 bases, with 15 bases lying between them. Germline V lookup: CDR1 SGHAT, CDR2 FQNNGV. The CDR3 is 15 residues long. The CDR3 reads CASSLGRRLRDEQFF. The CDR3 DNA reads TGTGCCAGCAGCTTAGGAAGGAGGCTCAGAGATGAGCAGTTCTTC.

This clone was detected once. The CDR3 protein is CASSGRGGVSYGYTF. CDR3 sequence (DNA): TGTGCCAGCAGTGGGAGAGGGGGGGTATCCTATGGCTACACCTTC. The chain has TRBV28 and TRBJ1-2; D might be TRBD1 (6 bases). In germline, CDR1 is MDHEN, CDR2 SYDVKM. The CDR3 has 15 residues. V was trimmed by 5 bases and J by 4 bases, leaving 17 bases between them.

The chain employs TRBV27 and TRBJ2-7; D unresolved. With 8 bases removed from V and 3 bases from J, the gap between germline ends came to 17 bases. From germline, CDR1 is MNHEY and CDR2 SMNVEV (reference sequence). The CDR3 has 14 amino acids. CDR3 coding DNA: TGTGCCAGCGGAGTTAATTCCTGGGACTACGAGCAGTACTTC. Its protein is CASGVNSWDYEQYF.

The rearrangement joins TRBV5-6 to TRBJ1-6; 7 nucleotides match TRBD1. The V gene end was trimmed by 0 bases and the J gene end by 7 bases; junction bases not matched to a gene: 4. This CDR3 is built from 15 residues. CDR1 and CDR2 (germline): SGHDT, YYEEEE. The CDR3 coding sequence is TGTGCCAGCAGCTTGGAGGACAGGTTAAATTCACCCCTCCACTTT. Residues: CASSLEDRLNSPLHF. Combining the CDR3 with reference TRBV5-6 and TRBJ1-6 gives the whole variable domain DAGVTQSPTHLIKTRGQQVTLRCSPKSGHDTVSWYQQALGQGPQFIFQYYEEEERQRGNFPDRFSGHQFPNYSSELNVNALLLGDSALYLCASSLEDRLNSPLHFGNGTRLTVT.

The gene calls are TRBV4-3 and TRBJ2-2, with 8 bases lining up with TRBD2. The V gene end was trimmed by 0 bases and the J gene end by 8 bases; junction bases not matched to a gene: 11. Germline CDR1 is LGHNA and CDR2 is YSLEER. The CDR3 consists of 17 residues. The DNA for the CDR3 is TGCGCCAGCAGCCAAGATGTCGGTCGTGGCGGGAGGGGGGAGCTGTTTTTT. Translated, it gives CASSQDVGRGGRGELFF.

The chain employs TRBV28 and TRBJ2-7, with D perhaps matching TRBD2 (6 bases). V was trimmed by 5 bases and J by 0 bases, leaving 17 bases between them. CDR3 length: 16 amino acids. CDR1 is MDHEN, CDR2 SYDVKM, per germline. DNA of the CDR3: TGTGCCAGCAGTCCCCGGGGGTCTGCAAGCTCCTACGAGCAGTACTTC. Translation gives CASSPRGSASSYEQYF.

The chain links TRBV7-9 to TRBJ1-2, with 10 positions matching TRBD1. There are 15 residues in the CDR3. Germline lookup yields CDR1 SEHNR and CDR2 FQNEAQ (reference sequence). V lost 2 bases, J lost 6 bases, and 6 bases stayed unmatched. CDR3 in DNA: TGTGCCAGCAGCTTACTTCTCGGGACAGGGGATGGCTACACCTTC. Protein: CASSLLLGTGDGYTF.

The genes are TRBV11-2 and TRBJ2-3; D is ambiguous. The CDR3 runs to 13 residues. The V end lost 6 bases, the J end lost 4 bases, and 11 bases lay between the germline ends. CDR1 and CDR2 (germline): SGHAT, FQNNGV. CDR3 bases: TGTGCCAGCAGTCTGGCTCCCGCAGATACGCAGTATTTT. It is translated as CASSLAPADTQYF. Variable domain in full (rest from reference TRBV11-2 and TRBJ2-3): EAGVAQSPRYKIIEKRQSVAFWCNPISGHATLYWYQQILGQGPKLLIQFQNNGVVDDSQLPKDRFSAERLKGVDSTLKIQPAKLEDSAVYLCASSLAPADTQYFGPGTRLTVL.

The V call is TRBV9, the J call TRBJ2-5; maybe TRBD2 (6 bases). V was trimmed by 0 bases and J by 4 bases, leaving 13 bases between them. CDR1 and CDR2 (germline): SGDLS, YYNGEE. CDR3 size: 15 residues. The CDR3 sequence: CASSVVGGGGETQYF. The CDR3 DNA sequence: TGTGCCAGCAGCGTAGTGGGGGGAGGAGGAGAGACCCAGTACTTC. Using reference TRBV9 and TRBJ2-5 for the parts outside the CDR3, the full variable domain is DSGVTQTPKHLITATGQRVTLRCSPRSGDLSVYWYQQSLDQGLQFLIQYYNGEERAKGNILERFSAQQFPDLHSELNLSSLELGDSALYFCASSVVGGGGETQYFGPGTRLLVL.

The rearrangement links TRBV30 to TRBJ2-5; tentative D call: TRBD2 (6 bases). Looked up from germline, CDR1 is GTSNPN and CDR2 is SVGIG (reference sequence). The CDR3 sequence is 13 residues long. V lost 4 bases and J 1 base, leaving 10 bases between the germline ends. The CDR3 region has the DNA TGTGCCTGGACACGGGGGAGCCAAGAGACCCAGTACTTC. Translating gives CAWTRGSQETQYF.

Here the CDR3 reads CASSRSSGGAEYEQYF. The DNA for the CDR3 is TGTGCCAGCAGCCGATCTAGCGGGGGGGCCGAATACGAGCAGTACTTC. The chain recombines TRBV7-6 with TRBJ2-7; TRBD2 agrees at 12 bases. The CDR3 is 16 amino acids. V shed 5 bases and J 4 bases; nucleotides not matched to a gene: 9. Germline assignment: CDR1 SGHVS and CDR2 FNYEAQ.

The genes are TRBV6-5 and TRBJ1-1; a possible D gene is TRBD1 (5 bases). Germline V gives CDR1 MNHEY, CDR2 SVGAGI. V lost 6 bases and J 11 bases, leaving 13 bases between the germline ends. This CDR3 is built from 11 residues. The CDR3 loop is CASSLQGIAFF. CDR3 DNA: TGTGCCAGCAGCCTTCAGGGTATTGCTTTCTTT.

This chain uses TRBV18 with TRBJ1-5; TRBD1 might be the D (6 bases). Germline V gene sequence: CDR1 KGHSH, CDR2 LQKENI. Trimming removed 1 base from V and 5 bases from J, with 9 bases in between. This CDR3 contains 14 residues. CDR3 sequence (DNA): TGTGCCAGCTCACCACGACCAGGGGATCAGCCCCAGCATTTT. It specifies CASSPRPGDQPQHF.

In nucleotides, the CDR3 is TGTGCCAGCAGTTTAAGGAAGGGGGGAACACATGAAGCTTTCTTT. This translates into CASSLRKGGTHEAFF. This rearrangement joins TRBV28 to TRBJ1-1; tentative D call: TRBD1 (6 bases). The CDR3 length is 15 residues. Germline V gives CDR1 MDHEN, CDR2 SYDVKM. V lost 2 bases to trimming and J lost 7 bases, with 17 bases between them.

This chain joins TRBV5-1 and TRBJ1-1; 10 nucleotides match TRBD1. Germline CDR1 SGHRS, CDR2 YFSETQ. CDR3 length: 15 residues. Trimming at V came to 4 bases and at J to 8 bases, leaving 11 bases not matched to a gene. The chain's CDR3 is CASSATGTGVTEAFF. The CDR3 coding sequence is TGCGCCAGCAGCGCGACCGGGACAGGGGTAACGGAAGCTTTCTTT. Together with reference TRBV5-1 and TRBJ1-1, the CDR3 gives the full variable domain: KAGVTQTPRYLIKTRGQQVTLSCSPISGHRSVSWYQQTPGQGLQFLFEYFSETQRNKGNFPGRFSGRQFSNSRSEMNVSTLELGDSALYLCASSATGTGVTEAFFGQGTRLTVV.

This CDR3 is CASSLGTSGDTQYF. CDR3 nucleotide sequence: TGTGCCAGCAGCTTAGGGACTAGCGGTGATACGCAGTATTTT. The chain is built from TRBV11-2 and TRBJ2-3, with 10 bases identical to TRBD2. This CDR3 comprises 14 residues. The V and J ends lost 1 base and 6 bases, in that order; junction bases with no gene match: 1. Germline CDR1 is SGHAT and CDR2 is FQNNGV. The full variable domain, in which reference TRBV11-2 and TRBJ2-3 provide the parts outside the CDR3, is EAGVAQSPRYKIIEKRQSVAFWCNPISGHATLYWYQQILGQGPKLLIQFQNNGVVDDSQLPKDRFSAERLKGVDSTLKIQPAKLEDSAVYLCASSLGTSGDTQYFGPGTRLTVL.

This sequence joins TRBV6-1 and TRBJ1-1; tentatively, D is TRBD1 (6 bases). The CDR3 is 12 residues long. Trimming took off 10 bases at V and 6 bases at J, with 15 bases between the two ends. Germline V lookup: CDR1 MNHNS, CDR2 SASEGT. This CDR3 reads CAIRGTVAEAFF. Written as DNA, the CDR3 is TGTGCCATCAGGGGAACAGTCGCTGAAGCTTTCTTT.

The gene calls are TRBV27 and TRBJ2-7, with 11 bases that match TRBD2. Germline-derived CDR1 and CDR2 are MNHEY and SMNVEV (reference sequence). The ends lost 5 bases at V and 6 bases at J; junction bases unmatched: 3. This CDR3 contains 13 residues. Here the CDR3 reads CASSILAGVEQYF. CDR3 nucleotides: TGTGCCAGCAGTATACTAGCGGGGGTCGAGCAGTACTTC.

This rearrangement joins TRBV18 to TRBJ1-6; no reliable D call. Trimming stripped 3 bases from V and 7 bases from J, with 10 bases between. The CDR3 length is 14 residues. The V gene's germline CDR1 is KGHSH and CDR2 LQKENI. DNA for the CDR3: TGTGCCAGCTCACCGGCGGCCAGAAATTCACCCCTCCACTTT. This translates into CASSPAARNSPLHF.

The chain couples TRBV5-5 to TRBJ2-7, with TRBD1 identical over 7 bases. CDR1 SGHKS and CDR2 YYEKEE come from the germline V gene (reference sequence). There are 14 residues in the CDR3. J was trimmed by 3 bases and V by 5 bases; bases with no gene match: 8. CDR3 DNA sequence: TGTGCCAGCAGTCGGGACAGTCAGAACTACGAGCAGTACTTC. Amino acid sequence: CASSRDSQNYEQYF. The whole variable domain, filled in from reference TRBV5-5 and TRBJ2-7, reads DAGVTQSPTHLIKTRGQQVTLRCSPISGHKSVSWYQQVLGQGPQFIFQYYEKEERGRGNFPDRFSARQFPNYSSELNVNALLLGDSALYLCASSRDSQNYEQYFGPGTRLTVT.

The chain joins TRBV13 to TRBJ1-3, with unresolved D. V dropped 6 bases and J dropped 0 bases, with 12 bases sitting between them. CDR1 is PRHDT, CDR2 FYEKMQ, per germline (reference sequence). CDR3 length equals 15 residues. The CDR3 region is CASSFRGSSGNTIYF. CDR3 nucleotide sequence: TGTGCCAGCAGTTTCCGAGGGAGCTCTGGAAACACCATATATTTT.

This clone was observed a single time. The chain combines TRBV13 with TRBJ1-1; D may be TRBD1 (5 bases). The germline gives CDR1 PRHDT, CDR2 FYEKMQ (reference sequence). V was trimmed by 4 bases and J by 9 bases, leaving 12 bases between them. This CDR3 region has 12 residues. Written as DNA, the CDR3 is TGTGCCAGCAGCTATTTAGGGGAGCAAGCTTTCTTT. This codes for CASSYLGEQAFF.

The chain couples TRBV6-5 to TRBJ2-3; D might be TRBD1 (6 bases). The germline gives CDR1 MNHEY, CDR2 SVGAGI. Trimming removed 3 bases from V and 4 bases from J, with 17 bases in between. This CDR3 has 16 amino acids. The CDR3 loop is CASSYDRRNWADTQYF. CDR3 DNA sequence: TGTGCCAGCAGTTATGACAGGCGAAACTGGGCAGATACGCAGTATTTT.